Detailed here is one T cell receptor beta chain. Its antigen is still unknown. Positively selected for CCR7, the CD45RO-negative cells used as naive CD8 cells excluded terminally differentiated effector memory CD45RA+ cells. CDR1 SGHVS and CDR2 FNYEAQ come from the germline V gene. The CDR3 totals 18 residues. V lost 8 bases, J lost 1 base, and 11 bases stayed unmatched. Libraries were prepared by immunoSEQ multiplex PCR; TCRdb keeps only in-frame clonotypes and omits some of them. There are millions of clones in the sample; approximately 94% occur only once, and about 1.1% lies in the top ten. This specimen belongs to a study of shared clonotypes between healthy human individuals. Study results and limitations: Incompleteness in sorted-subset sequencing, despite large depth, was shown by rarefaction. The low donor count limited represented genetic and exposure-history diversity.

Sequencing used naive CD8+ T cells sorted from blood. The chain recombines TRBV7-6 with TRBJ2-2, with 12 bases matching TRBD1. This sequence originates from a man between 18 and 35 years old in good health. CDR3 nucleotides: TGTGCCAGCGGAGGGGACAGGGGGCCTCTTGTGAACACCGGGGAGCTGTTTTTT. It is translated as CASGGDRGPLVNTGELFF.